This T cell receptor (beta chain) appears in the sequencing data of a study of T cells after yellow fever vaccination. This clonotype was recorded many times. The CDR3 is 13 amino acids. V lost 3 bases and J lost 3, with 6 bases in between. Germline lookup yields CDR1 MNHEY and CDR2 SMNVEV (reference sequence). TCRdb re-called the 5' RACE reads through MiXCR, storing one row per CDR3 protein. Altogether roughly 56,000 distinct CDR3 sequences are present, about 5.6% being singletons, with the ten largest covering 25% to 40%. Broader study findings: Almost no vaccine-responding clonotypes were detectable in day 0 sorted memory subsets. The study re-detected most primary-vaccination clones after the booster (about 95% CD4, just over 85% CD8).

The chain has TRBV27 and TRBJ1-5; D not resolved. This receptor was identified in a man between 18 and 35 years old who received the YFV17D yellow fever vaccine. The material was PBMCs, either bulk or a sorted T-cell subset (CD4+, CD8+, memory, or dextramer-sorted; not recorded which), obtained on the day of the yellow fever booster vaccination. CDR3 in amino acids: CASSFYPNQPQHF. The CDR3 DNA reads TGTGCCAGCAGTTTTTACCCCAATCAGCCCCAGCATTTT.